The text below deals with one T cell receptor beta chain. This record belongs to a study of blood T cell repertoires in COVID-19. V was pared by 4 bases and J by 2 bases, with 12 bases of the junction left unmatched. The CDR3 runs 17 residues. The germline gives CDR1 MDHEN, CDR2 SYDVKM. The method was immunoSEQ multiplex PCR; TCRdb's version includes in-frame clones alone and lacks a portion of them. The table has approximately 210,000 clones, roughly 90% seen once. Sequences were obtained from PBMCs or T cells enriched from blood (not recorded which). The sequence derives from a woman aged 18-29 years who had recovered from COVID-19. V gene TRBV28 combines with J gene TRBJ1-2, with 8 bases lining up with TRBD1. CDR3 loop: CASSSPRHRGWNYGYTF. CDR3 DNA: TGTGCCAGCAGTTCTCCCCGGCACAGGGGGTGGAACTATGGCTACACCTTC.